This record looks at one TCR beta chain sequence and its context. CDR3 length: 14 amino acids. V dropped 5 bases and J dropped 2 bases, with 12 bases sitting between them. Germline V lookup: CDR1 SGHVS, CDR2 FQNEAQ. Primed by a sample-barcoded 5' primer and a J-beta primer mix, a second PCR proceeded for 7 to 11 cycles. From the 5' RACE reads, TCRdb called clonotypes with MiXCR, one entry per CDR3 protein. The sample has around 2 million distinct CDR3 sequences, more than 35% seen once. This record belongs to a study of blood T cells in healthy people across ages. Specimen: blood. The origin of this receptor is a human donor in good health. J is TRBJ1-1 and V is TRBV7-8, with D possibly being TRBD1 (6 bases). The CDR3 DNA reads TGTGCCAGCAGCGACAGGAGGGGTAACACTGAAGCTTTCTTT. Protein sequence: CASSDRRGNTEAFF.